A selection of T cell receptor beta chains follows, all from one sample in a study of response to subunit inactivated influenza vaccine. One entry per CDR3 protein results from TCRdb running MiXCR on the RT-PCR reads. Of hundreds of thousands of distinct CDR3 sequences listed, less than 20% are singletons. The material was PBMCs from blood, obtained 12 days after vaccination. Receptors originate from a man in his forties or fifties who received an inactivated influenza vaccine. Each CDR3 is given with its conserved first and last residue. A D gene is named only where the DNA matches it firmly. Clone size, where shown, is once, few, many, or a class for clones that have expanded.

j_call: TRBJ1-1; d_call: TRBD1; clone_size: many; v_call: TRBV4-3; cdr3_nt: TGCGCCAGCAGCCAAGTTAACAGGGGCACTGAAGCTTTCTTT; cdr3_aa: CASSQVNRGTEAFF
j_call: TRBJ2-3; d_call: TRBD1; clone_size: NA; v_call: TRBV12-3/TRBV12-4; cdr3_nt: TGTGCCAGCAGTTCACAGGGGCGGTCAGATACGCAGTATTTT; cdr3_aa: CASSSQGRSDTQYF
j_call: TRBJ2-7; d_call: NA; clone_size: NA; v_call: TRBV12-3/TRBV12-4; cdr3_nt: TGTGCCAGCAGCCAGACGGGGCGGGGCTACGAGCAGTACTTC; cdr3_aa: CASSQTGRGYEQYF
j_call: TRBJ2-7; d_call: TRBD1; clone_size: NA; v_call: TRBV12-3/TRBV12-4; cdr3_nt: TGTGCCAGCAGTTCACAGGGGATGGTCTACGAGCAGTACTTC; cdr3_aa: CASSSQGMVYEQYF
j_call: TRBJ2-5; d_call: TRBD1; clone_size: NA; v_call: TRBV20-1; cdr3_nt: TGCAGTGCTGCCAGAGGACAGGATGAAGGGACCCAGTACTTC; cdr3_aa: CSAARGQDEGTQYF
j_call: TRBJ2-3; d_call: TRBD2; clone_size: NA; v_call: TRBV15; cdr3_nt: TGTGCCACCAGCAGCCCTCTGACTAGCGGGAAAACAGATACGCAGTATTTT; cdr3_aa: CATSSPLTSGKTDTQYF
j_call: TRBJ1-3; d_call: TRBD1; clone_size: many; v_call: TRBV7-3; cdr3_nt: TGTGCCAGCAGCTCGACAGGGGTTGGAAACACCATATATTTT; cdr3_aa: CASSSTGVGNTIYF
j_call: TRBJ1-4; d_call: NA; clone_size: NA; v_call: TRBV18; cdr3_nt: TGTGCCAGCTTACCTCGGGGCCAGGAAAAACTGTTTTTT; cdr3_aa: CASLPRGQEKLFF
j_call: TRBJ2-1; d_call: TRBD2; clone_size: few; v_call: TRBV9; cdr3_nt: TGTGCCAGCAGCACCAGATCAGCGGGAGTGGGTAATGAGCAGTTCTTC; cdr3_aa: CASSTRSAGVGNEQFF
j_call: TRBJ1-2; d_call: NA; clone_size: many; v_call: TRBV15; cdr3_nt: TGTGCCACCAGCAGAGATAGGACGACTACTTATGGCTACACCTTC; cdr3_aa: CATSRDRTTTYGYTF
j_call: TRBJ1-3; d_call: TRBD1; clone_size: NA; v_call: TRBV20-1; cdr3_nt: TGCAGTGCTAGAGACCGGGACAGACTTGGAAACACCATATATTTT; cdr3_aa: CSARDRDRLGNTIYF
j_call: TRBJ2-2; d_call: NA; clone_size: few; v_call: TRBV5-1; cdr3_nt: TGCGCCAGCAAGGGACTGACGAACACCGGGGAGCTGTTTTTT; cdr3_aa: CASKGLTNTGELFF
j_call: TRBJ1-6; d_call: NA; clone_size: few; v_call: TRBV5-1; cdr3_nt: TGCGCCAGCAGCTTGGGTGATAGACCATATAATTCACCCCTCCACTTT; cdr3_aa: CASSLGDRPYNSPLHF
j_call: TRBJ1-1; d_call: TRBD1; clone_size: NA; v_call: TRBV20-1; cdr3_nt: TGCAGTGCTAAGAGGGGGCATGAGGCTTTCTTT; cdr3_aa: CSAKRGHEAFF
j_call: TRBJ2-3; d_call: TRBD1; clone_size: few; v_call: TRBV12-3/TRBV12-4; cdr3_nt: TGTGCCAGCAGCCGAGGACAGGTTCTGACAGATACGCAGTATTTT; cdr3_aa: CASSRGQVLTDTQYF
j_call: TRBJ2-3; d_call: NA; clone_size: NA; v_call: TRBV6-1; cdr3_nt: TGTGCCAGCAGGCTAGCAGACATCACAGATACGCAGTATTTT; cdr3_aa: CASRLADITDTQYF
j_call: TRBJ2-1; d_call: TRBD1; clone_size: many; v_call: TRBV29-1; cdr3_nt: TGCAGCGTTGAAGGACAGGGTGACAATGAGCAGTTCTTC; cdr3_aa: CSVEGQGDNEQFF
j_call: TRBJ2-7; d_call: NA; clone_size: NA; v_call: TRBV7-9; cdr3_nt: TGTGCCAGCAGCTTAGCCACGCATAACTCCTACGAGCAGTACTTC; cdr3_aa: CASSLATHNSYEQYF
j_call: TRBJ2-4; d_call: NA; clone_size: few; v_call: TRBV28; cdr3_nt: TGTGCCAGCTGCGGACAGTACGAAATTCAGTACTTC; cdr3_aa: CASCGQYEIQYF
j_call: TRBJ1-5; d_call: NA; clone_size: few; v_call: TRBV6-1; cdr3_nt: TGTGCCAGCAGTGGCCCCGGACTAAAGGGCAATCAGCCCCAGCATTTT; cdr3_aa: CASSGPGLKGNQPQHF
j_call: TRBJ2-1; d_call: TRBD2; clone_size: NA; v_call: TRBV27; cdr3_nt: TGTGCCAGCAGTCCGCCAGCGGGAGGTAATGAGCAGTTCTTC; cdr3_aa: CASSPPAGGNEQFF
j_call: TRBJ2-2; d_call: NA; clone_size: NA; v_call: TRBV29-1; cdr3_nt: TGCAGCGTTTCTTTAATCCCAAAAGACGGGGAGCTGTTTTTT; cdr3_aa: CSVSLIPKDGELFF